These 30 T cell receptor beta chains were all obtained from the same sample, sequenced in a study of blood T cell repertoires in COVID-19. Produced via immunoSEQ multiplex PCR; TCRdb's table is partial and in-frame only. Of under 200,000 clones listed, 75% to 90% are singletons. Sequenced material: peripheral blood. These receptors came from a woman aged 80 or over with active or convalescent COVID-19.

This chain connects TRBV30 to TRBJ1-6; 11 bases line up with TRBD1. Germline V gene data show CDR1 as GTSNPN and CDR2 as SVGIG (reference sequence). The CDR3 spans 19 residues. V lost 0 bases and J lost 0; bases outside the gene matches: 7. CDR3 DNA: TGTGCCTGGAGTGTATCAGGGACAGGGGGGAGCTCCTATAATTCACCCCTCCACTTT. It is translated as CAWSVSGTGGSSYNSPLHF.

The chain uses TRBV1 and TRBJ1-2. TRBV1 is a pseudogene segment. This CDR3 is 16 amino acids long. The CDR3, as DNA: TGCACCAGCAGCCAAGACAAGGAGGAGATCAACTATGGCTACACCTTC. Protein sequence: CTSSQDKEEINYGYTF.

The chain carries TRBV15 and TRBJ2-7; 9 bases fit TRBD1. Germline V gives CDR1 LNHNV, CDR2 YYDKDF (reference sequence). J lost 3 bases, V lost 5 bases, and 8 bases had no gene match. There are 15 residues in the CDR3. Written as DNA, the CDR3 is TGTGCCACCAGCGCATGGGACAGGGCCAGCTACGAGCAGTACTTC. Translation: CATSAWDRASYEQYF.

This chain uses TRBV11-2 with TRBJ1-6, with D possibly TRBD1 on 6 matching bases. CDR3 size: 16 residues. Trimming removed 3 bases from V and 6 bases from J, with 15 bases in between. Germline V CDR1 and CDR2: SGHAT, FQNNGV. CDR3 bases: TGTGCCAGCAGCTTTTCCAGGGGCCCCCTTAATTCACCCCTCCACTTT. It specifies CASSFSRGPLNSPLHF.

This clone was seen just once. The rearrangement links TRBV30 to TRBJ2-3; a possible D gene is TRBD2 (7 bases). The germline gives CDR1 GTSNPN, CDR2 SVGIG (reference sequence). V lost 8 bases and J lost 3, with 21 bases in between. This CDR3 is built from 15 residues. The DNA for the CDR3 is TGTGCCCACGCATGGGGGGCCGGGGGGACAGATACGCAGTATTTT. Its translation: CAHAWGAGGTDTQYF.

CDR3 nucleotides: TGTGCCACCGCTGGAGGTCGCGCTAACTATGGCTACACCTTC. This translates into CATAGGRANYGYTF. The chain recombines TRBV24-1 with TRBJ1-2; the D is unclear. Trimming removed 9 bases at V and 0 bases at J, with 13 bases between. The CDR3 sequence is 14 residues long. Per germline, CDR1 KGHDR and CDR2 SFDVKD.

The chain employs TRBV18 and TRBJ2-1; no clear D gene. Trimming cost V 6 bases and J 0 bases, with 21 bases left between them. This CDR3 has 18 residues. CDR1 is KGHSH and CDR2 is LQKENI in the germline V gene. The CDR3 DNA follows: TGTGCCAGCTCGGCTCAAACCCGAGACCGGAGCTCCTACAATGAGCAGTTCTTC. This sequence encodes CASSAQTRDRSSYNEQFF.

The chain joins TRBV2 to TRBJ1-2; 12 positions agree with TRBD1. This CDR3 is built from 14 residues. J lost 4 bases, V lost 7 bases, and 4 bases had no gene match. The germline V gene has CDR1 SNHLY and CDR2 FYNNEI. The CDR3 protein is CASTAGQGAYGYTF. In nucleotides, the CDR3 is TGTGCCAGCACCGCGGGACAGGGGGCCTATGGCTACACCTTC. Full variable domain (missing parts from reference TRBV2 and TRBJ1-2): EPEVTQTPSHQVTQMGQEVILRCVPISNHLYFYWYRQILGQKVEFLVSFYNNEISEKSEIFDDQFSVERPDGSNFTLKIRSTKLEDSAMYFCASTAGQGAYGYTFGSGTRLTVV.

A word on this clone: This same CDR3 is encoded by further DNA sequences in the sample. The chain carries TRBV6-5 and TRBJ1-1, with D tentatively TRBD1 (6 bases). Germline CDR1 and CDR2: MNHEY and SVGAGI. The CDR3 extends over 11 amino acids. The ends were cut back, 7 bases at V and 5 bases at J, with 8 bases in the middle. This chain's CDR3 is CASTRGTEAFF. The CDR3 DNA follows: TGTGCCAGCACCAGGGGTACTGAAGCTTTCTTT.

The chain recombines TRBV15 with TRBJ2-1; a possible D gene is TRBD2 (6 bases). The CDR3 has 15 residues. Germline CDR1 and CDR2: LNHNV and YYDKDF (reference sequence). V lost 1 base and J 4 bases, leaving 11 bases between the germline ends. CDR3 region: CATSRVFGGYNEQFF. CDR3 DNA: TGTGCCACCAGCAGAGTATTTGGAGGGTACAATGAGCAGTTCTTC.

This clone has more than one count but fewer than ten. This chain uses TRBV2 with TRBJ1-6, with D perhaps TRBD1 (5 bases). The V end was cut by 5 bases, the J end by 10 bases, with 30 bases between. The CDR3 is 19 residues long. Germline V gene data show CDR1 as SNHLY and CDR2 as FYNNEI. This chain's CDR3 is CASSISGFYGSQGESPLHF. The CDR3 DNA is TGTGCCAGCAGTATCAGTGGTTTTTATGGTTCTCAGGGCGAGTCACCCCTCCACTTT.

This clone was picked up a small number of times. The gene calls are TRBV7-2 and TRBJ2-7; no reliable D call. With 1 base removed from V and 3 bases from J, the gap between germline ends came to 7 bases. Germline V gives CDR1 SGHTA, CDR2 FQGNSA. The CDR3 has 13 residues. CDR3 DNA: TGTGCCAGCAGCTTAGACACAGACTACGAGCAGTACTTC. It is translated as CASSLDTDYEQYF.

The J gene is TRBJ1-1, the V gene TRBV18, with D possibly TRBD1 on 6 matching bases. Germline CDR1 KGHSH, CDR2 LQKENI. The CDR3 is made up of 12 amino acids. V dropped 5 bases and J dropped 7 bases, with 11 bases sitting between them. The CDR3 DNA reads as TGTGCCAGCTCAAGGGGGGAGGGTGAAGCTTTCTTT. This encodes CASSRGEGEAFF. Looking up the rest from reference TRBV18 and TRBJ1-1 gives the full variable domain: NAGVMQNPRHLVRRRGQEARLRCSPMKGHSHVYWYRQLPEEGLKFMVYLQKENIIDESGMPKERFSAEFPKEGPSILRIQQVVRGDSAAYFCASSRGEGEAFFGQGTRLTVV.

The rearrangement uses TRBV18 and TRBJ1-1; tentative D call: TRBD1 (6 bases). The CDR3 totals 13 residues. Trimming left V 2 bases short and J 5 bases short, with 9 bases between. Germline-derived CDR1 and CDR2 are KGHSH and LQKENI. CDR3 DNA: TGTGCCAGCTCACCAATCGGACAGACTGAAGCTTTCTTT. Encoded protein: CASSPIGQTEAFF.

The chain has TRBV12-5 and TRBJ1-1; D unclear. Germline values: CDR1 LGHNT, CDR2 FRNRAP. Trimming took off 0 bases at V and 1 base at J, with 9 bases between the two ends. This CDR3 region has 15 residues. CDR3 amino acids: CASGLVSRGNTEAFF. For the CDR3, the DNA is TGTGCTAGTGGTTTGGTTAGTCGGGGGAACACTGAAGCTTTCTTT.

V and J are TRBV19 and TRBJ1-1; D is unclear. The germline V gene has CDR1 LNHDA and CDR2 SQIVND (reference sequence). This CDR3 has 13 amino acids. V shed 9 bases and J shed 4 bases, with 15 bases lying between them. CDR3 loop: CASRGGSVTEAFF. For the CDR3, the DNA is TGTGCCAGCCGGGGAGGGTCGGTCACTGAAGCTTTCTTT.

This chain uses TRBV28 with TRBJ1-4, with TRBD1 as a possible D gene (5 bases). Germline-derived CDR1 and CDR2 are MDHEN and SYDVKM. This CDR3 region has 13 residues. V gave up 5 bases and J gave up 7 bases, with 11 bases separating them. CDR3 nucleotide sequence: TGTGCCAGCAGTGATTTTGGGGCTGAAAAACTGTTTTTT. It specifies CASSDFGAEKLFF.

The rearrangement uses TRBV2 and TRBJ2-1; tentative D call: TRBD2 (6 bases). The CDR3 runs 17 residues. Trimming cost V 2 bases and J 0 bases, with 14 bases left between them. Germline CDR1 SNHLY, CDR2 FYNNEI. CDR3 amino acids: CASSESLALSSYNEQFF. The CDR3 DNA sequence: TGTGCCAGCAGTGAATCCCTAGCGCTCAGCTCCTACAATGAGCAGTTCTTC.

The gene calls are TRBV7-2 and TRBJ1-5; D is perhaps TRBD1 (6 bases). V dropped 3 bases and J dropped 4 bases, with 13 bases sitting between them. This CDR3 is 15 amino acids long. CDR1 and CDR2 (germline): SGHTA, FQGNSA. The CDR3 here is CASSFSKGGNQPQHF. CDR3 bases: TGTGCCAGCAGCTTTTCTAAAGGGGGAAATCAGCCCCAGCATTTT.

V gene TRBV7-9 combines with J gene TRBJ1-3; TRBD1 aligns across 8 bases. V shed 2 bases, J shed 0 bases, and the junction held 3 bases outside the gene matches. The CDR3 loop spans 16 amino acids. Germline lookup yields CDR1 SEHNR and CDR2 FQNEAQ (reference sequence). The CDR3 nucleotides are TGTGCCAGCAGCTTACAGGGGGCGATCTCTGGAAACACCATATATTTT. This encodes CASSLQGAISGNTIYF.

The rearrangement joins TRBV7-9 to TRBJ1-1; no clear D gene. Between the trimmed V and J ends, which lost 5 bases and 4 bases, there was a span of 11 bases. Germline V gives CDR1 SEHNR, CDR2 FQNEAQ (reference sequence). This CDR3 is 13 amino acids long. The CDR3 sequence is CASSPSYSTEAFF. CDR3 bases: TGTGCCAGCAGCCCGAGCTACAGCACTGAAGCTTTCTTT.

The gene calls are TRBV11-3 and TRBJ1-1, with D possibly matching TRBD1 (6 bases). Trimming removed 1 base at V and 4 bases at J, with 16 bases between. CDR1 is SGHNT, CDR2 YENEEA, per germline. CDR3 length equals 16 residues. CDR3: CASSLGNTGSSTEAFF. CDR3 nucleotides: TGTGCCAGCAGCTTAGGAAATACAGGGTCCTCCACTGAAGCTTTCTTT.

The gene calls are TRBV29-1 and TRBJ2-3; D call uncertain. Trimming removed 4 bases at V and 6 bases at J, with 26 bases between. Looked up from germline, CDR1 is SQVTM and CDR2 is ANQGSEA. The CDR3 runs to 17 residues. The CDR3 DNA follows: TGCAGCGTTGGGTCAGAGAGGTTGACGGTTACGCCTGATACGCAGTATTTT. It codes for CSVGSERLTVTPDTQYF.

The rearrangement links TRBV5-5 to TRBJ1-1; D ambiguous. In germline, CDR1 is SGHKS, CDR2 YYEKEE (reference sequence). V gave up 3 bases and J gave up 0 bases, with 18 bases separating them. The CDR3 is 17 residues long. The CDR3 bases are TGTGCCAGCAGCTCCCGGAGCGATTGGCCCATGAACACTGAAGCTTTCTTT. This encodes CASSSRSDWPMNTEAFF.

The chain is built from TRBV19 and TRBJ1-2, with no clear D. CDR1 is LNHDA and CDR2 is SQIVND in the germline V gene (reference sequence). Deletions cut 6 bases from V and 4 bases from J, with 9 bases between. The CDR3 is made up of 12 amino acids. The CDR3 DNA follows: TGTGCCAGTAGCACACCCGCCTATGGCTACACCTTC. Amino acid sequence: CASSTPAYGYTF.

This clone was recorded only once. The chain uses TRBV6-2 or TRBV6-3 and TRBJ2-2, with a weak D call TRBD2 (6 bases). This CDR3 region has 15 residues. In germline, CDR1 is MNHEY, CDR2 SVGEGT. The V end lost 5 bases, the J end lost 0 bases, and 10 bases lay between the germline ends. Written as DNA, the CDR3 is TGTGCCAGCAGTGCCCGACTAGCGAACACCGGGGAGCTGTTTTTT. This codes for CASSARLANTGELFF.

The chain links TRBV5-4 to TRBJ1-2; TRBD1 agrees at 7 bases. Germline assignment: CDR1 SGHNT and CDR2 YYREEE (reference sequence). The V and J ends lost 4 bases and 2 bases, in that order; junction bases with no gene match: 5. This CDR3 region has 14 residues. The CDR3 is CASSLAGQNYGYTF. CDR3 DNA: TGTGCCAGCAGCCTCGCGGGACAGAACTATGGCTACACCTTC.

A few counts support this clone. The chain is built from TRBV25-1 and TRBJ1-5; D is uncertain. The V end was cut by 4 bases, the J end by 0 bases, with 4 bases between. Germline assignment: CDR1 MGHDK and CDR2 SYGVNS. The CDR3 has 13 amino acids. The CDR3 nucleotides are TGTGCCAGCAGTGCAAATAGCAATCAGCCCCAGCATTTT. It codes for CASSANSNQPQHF.

This sequence joins TRBV6-5 and TRBJ1-5, with D possibly matching TRBD1 (6 bases). This CDR3 has 15 residues. Trimming removed 5 bases from V and 3 bases from J, with 14 bases in between. Germline CDR1 reads MNHEY; CDR2 reads SVGAGI. CDR3 sequence (DNA): TGTGCCAGCAGTAAGGACAGAGAGTTCAATCAGCCCCAGCATTTT. It specifies CASSKDREFNQPQHF.

The gene calls are TRBV7-2 and TRBJ2-1; possibly TRBD1 for D (6 bases). Germline CDR1 and CDR2: SGHTA and FQGNSA. V lost 5 bases to trimming and J lost 4 bases, with 15 bases between them. The CDR3 extends over 15 amino acids. CDR3 loop: CASSNRALDYNEQFF. CDR3 coding DNA: TGTGCCAGCAGCAACAGGGCCCTGGATTACAATGAGCAGTTCTTC.